Listed here are 30 T cell receptor beta chains from one sample, sequenced in a study of cytomegalovirus exposure and HLA in healthy donors. The PCR had 60 Vbeta and 13 Jbeta primers. Profiling relied on immunoSEQ multiplex PCR, and the TCRdb table lists in-frame clones only, not all of them. The repertoire holds roughly 110,000 clones, about 70% seen once, with under 6.5% in the top ten. The sequenced sample consisted of PBMCs. These receptors all come from a woman between 50 and 59 years old in good health and CMV-seropositive.

V gene TRBV6-6 combines with J gene TRBJ2-5; a possible D gene is TRBD1 (6 bases). Germline V CDR1 and CDR2: MNHNY, SVGAGI (reference sequence). V lost 6 bases to trimming and J lost 7 bases, with 12 bases between them. The length of the CDR3 is 12 residues. CDR3 sequence (DNA): TGTGCCAGCAGGGGGGCTCCGTCGACCCAGTACTTC. It translates to CASRGAPSTQYF.

V and J are TRBV5-1 and TRBJ2-5; 11 nucleotides match TRBD2. Germline trimming cut 3 bases from V and 2 bases from J; bases unmatched to any gene: 6. Germline assignment: CDR1 SGHRS and CDR2 YFSETQ. This CDR3 contains 16 residues. The CDR3 sequence: CASSWGSGGEQETQYF. The CDR3, as DNA: TGCGCCAGCAGCTGGGGTAGCGGGGGGGAACAAGAGACCCAGTACTTC.

The CDR3 coding sequence is TGTGCCAGCAGCTTGAGCCTAGCGGGGGCCACAGATACGCAGTATTTT. Protein: CASSLSLAGATDTQYF. This rearrangement joins TRBV5-4 to TRBJ2-3, with 10 bases aligning to TRBD2. The CDR3 consists of 16 residues. V shed 1 base and J 2 bases; nucleotides not matched to a gene: 4. Germline assignment: CDR1 SGHNT and CDR2 YYREEE (reference sequence).

The V and J genes are TRBV18 and TRBJ2-7; possibly TRBD1 for D (6 bases). This CDR3 is 14 amino acids long. Germline V gives CDR1 KGHSH, CDR2 LQKENI. V lost 0 bases and J lost 3, with 9 bases in between. As DNA, the CDR3 is TGTGCCAGCTCACCACCGGGCAGGGGCTACGAGCAGTACTTC. It encodes CASSPPGRGYEQYF.

This clone was observed a few times. This sequence joins TRBV2 and TRBJ1-1, with D possibly matching TRBD1 (6 bases). Per germline, CDR1 SNHLY and CDR2 FYNNEI. Trimming took off 4 bases at V and 3 bases at J, with 21 bases between the two ends. This CDR3 spans 17 amino acids. The CDR3 region has the DNA TGTGCCAGCAGTGGGACGGCAGGGGTATTGTGGGACACTGAAGCTTTCTTT. Encoded protein: CASSGTAGVLWDTEAFF.

The chain uses TRBV28 and TRBJ2-5, with D maybe TRBD2 (6 bases). CDR3 size: 14 residues. CDR1 is MDHEN, CDR2 SYDVKM, per germline. Deletions cut 6 bases from V and 5 bases from J, with 16 bases between. CDR3 DNA sequence: TGTGCCAGCAGGCCCATGGGGGGAAGGGAGACCCAGTACTTC. Its protein product is CASRPMGGRETQYF.

The chain carries TRBV30 and TRBJ1-1; D gene unclear. This CDR3 spans 14 amino acids. V lost 0 bases and J 10 bases, leaving 18 bases between the germline ends. Germline-derived CDR1 and CDR2 are GTSNPN and SVGIG (reference sequence). CDR3 amino acids: CAWSVGPGQRGAFF. The DNA for the CDR3 is TGTGCCTGGAGTGTAGGCCCCGGCCAAAGAGGAGCTTTCTTT.

This chain uses TRBV19 with TRBJ2-2; TRBD2 is a possible D gene (5 bases). The germline gives CDR1 LNHDA, CDR2 SQIVND (reference sequence). Trimming took 3 bases from V and 4 from J, leaving 12 bases between them. CDR3 size: 15 residues. The CDR3 DNA sequence: TGTGCCAGTAGTATGGGGAGTGAGATCACCGGGGAGCTGTTTTTT. Protein: CASSMGSEITGELFF.

This rearrangement joins TRBV6-1 to TRBJ2-7, with 9 bases fitting TRBD2. Unmatched junction bases numbered 13, after V lost 10 bases and J lost 3 bases. The germline V gene encodes CDR1 MNHNS and CDR2 SASEGT. The CDR3 is 15 residues long. Written as DNA, the CDR3 is TGTGCCACCGCTCCGGGTAGCGGGGGCTTCTACGAGCAGTACTTC. Translated: CATAPGSGGFYEQYF.

This chain connects TRBV5-1 to TRBJ1-1; D is uncertain. This CDR3 has 16 residues. Germline CDR1 is SGHRS and CDR2 is YFSETQ. Trimming removed 0 bases at V and 0 bases at J, with 12 bases between. This CDR3 reads CASSLASQRMNTEAFF. The CDR3 bases are TGCGCCAGCAGCTTGGCTTCTCAGAGGATGAACACTGAAGCTTTCTTT.

V and J are TRBV28 and TRBJ1-6; D unclear. Germline CDR1 MDHEN, CDR2 SYDVKM. V shed 6 bases and J shed 7 bases, with 10 bases lying between them. This CDR3 is built from 13 residues. This chain's CDR3 is CASSNLVNSPLHF. The CDR3 DNA reads as TGTGCCAGCAGCAATTTAGTGAATTCACCCCTCCACTTT.

The rearrangement links TRBV4-1 to TRBJ2-1; D might be TRBD2 (6 bases). Trimming took off 4 bases at V and 8 bases at J, with 12 bases between the two ends. This CDR3 has 13 residues. In germline, CDR1 is MGHRA, CDR2 YSYEKL. In nucleotides, the CDR3 is TGCGCCAGCAGCCGACCGGCTAGCGATGAGCAGTTCTTC. Translating it yields CASSRPASDEQFF.

The chain recombines TRBV28 with TRBJ2-7, with a tentative D call TRBD1 (6 bases). This CDR3 comprises 13 residues. CDR1 and CDR2 (germline): MDHEN, SYDVKM. The V gene lost 5 bases and the J gene lost 2 bases, with 10 bases spanning the gap. CDR3 region: CASSARGPYEQYF. CDR3 DNA: TGTGCCAGCAGTGCCAGGGGACCCTACGAGCAGTACTTC.

This clone was detected a few times. CDR3 protein: CASSLGHRNSGANVLTF. The CDR3 DNA follows: TGCGCCAGCAGCTTGGGACATAGGAACTCTGGGGCCAACGTCCTGACTTTC. V usage is TRBV5-1 and J usage is TRBJ2-6, with D unresolved. V gave up 0 bases and J gave up 0 bases, with 10 bases separating them. The germline V gene has CDR1 SGHRS and CDR2 YFSETQ. The CDR3 has 17 amino acids.

A few counts support this clone. This chain connects TRBV7-2 to TRBJ1-6; tentative D call: TRBD1 (6 bases). The V end lost 3 bases, the J end lost 7 bases, and 13 bases lay between the germline ends. Germline assignment: CDR1 SGHTA and CDR2 FQGNSA. This CDR3 is 15 amino acids long. DNA of the CDR3: TGTGCCAGCAGCTTGGGACACTCTACCAATTCACCCCTCCACTTT. Translation: CASSLGHSTNSPLHF.

The CDR3 nucleotides read TGTGCCAGCAGCCTTGTCGGACAGTACTATGGCTACACCTTC. This codes for CASSLVGQYYGYTF. J is TRBJ1-2 and V is TRBV6-6; tentative D call: TRBD1 (6 bases). The CDR3 totals 14 residues. The germline gives CDR1 MNHNY, CDR2 SVGAGI (reference sequence). Deletions cut 6 bases from V and 3 bases from J, with 14 bases between.

This clone has only a few counts. The CDR3 protein is CASSRGYRTYEQYF. CDR3 DNA: TGTGCCAGCAGTCGCGGTTACCGGACCTACGAGCAGTACTTC. This chain connects TRBV6-5 to TRBJ2-7; D unclear. V was shortened by 5 bases and J by 2 bases, with 13 bases between the two germline ends. CDR1 and CDR2 from the germline V gene are MNHEY and SVGAGI. This CDR3 spans 14 amino acids.

V usage is TRBV7-2 and J usage is TRBJ2-2; 8 positions agree with TRBD1. Germline-derived CDR1 and CDR2 are SGHTA and FQGNSA. CDR3 length: 17 amino acids. V was clipped by 0 bases and J by 4 bases; unmatched bases: 7. The CDR3 sequence: CASSLAQGADATGELFF. The CDR3 nucleotides read TGTGCCAGCAGCTTAGCGCAGGGGGCTGATGCCACCGGGGAGCTGTTTTTT.

The table lists this clone with a few counts. This chain connects TRBV5-1 to TRBJ2-7, with 9 bases matching TRBD1. The V and J ends lost 3 bases and 6 bases, in that order; junction bases with no gene match: 10. CDR1 and CDR2 (germline): SGHRS, YFSETQ. CDR3 length: 15 amino acids. CDR3 sequence: CASSSRQGERSEQYF. The CDR3 DNA follows: TGCGCCAGCAGCTCCCGACAGGGGGAACGGAGCGAGCAGTACTTC.

The CDR3 DNA reads TGCGCCAGCAGCAACCCGGGACAGGGGATAGGTAATCAAGAGACCCAGTACTTC. As protein: CASSNPGQGIGNQETQYF. J is TRBJ2-5 and V is TRBV5-1, with 10 bases lining up with TRBD1. Germline lookup yields CDR1 SGHRS and CDR2 YFSETQ. Trimming removed 4 bases from V and 2 bases from J; junction bases left unmatched: 14. This CDR3 has 18 residues.

V and J are TRBV6-1 and TRBJ2-7; maybe TRBD1 (6 bases). The CDR3 covers 15 residues. Trimming removed 4 bases from V and 2 bases from J, with 15 bases in between. CDR1 MNHNS and CDR2 SASEGT come from the germline V gene. CDR3 nucleotides: TGTGCCAGCAGTGGGGAGAGGACAGCCACCTACGAGCAGTACTTC. As protein: CASSGERTATYEQYF.

The CDR3 protein is CASSLALRSDYGYTF. The CDR3 DNA is TGCGCCAGCAGCTTGGCCCTTCGGTCGGACTATGGCTACACCTTC. The chain uses TRBV5-1 and TRBJ1-2, with D unresolved. Germline lookup yields CDR1 SGHRS and CDR2 YFSETQ. The CDR3 contains 15 residues. Trimming removed 0 bases at V and 3 bases at J, with 12 bases between.

The chain carries TRBV29-1 and TRBJ2-3, with no clear D. V lost 1 base and J 4 bases, leaving 6 bases between the germline ends. The germline CDR1 and CDR2 sequences are SQVTM and ANQGSEA. The CDR3 has 12 amino acids. The CDR3 protein is CSVEGSADTQYF. As DNA, the CDR3 is TGCAGCGTTGAAGGCTCAGCAGATACGCAGTATTTT.

The rearrangement links TRBV25-1 to TRBJ2-5; D not resolved. The J call is doubtful: the DNA matches TRBJ2-7 better. The germline V gene has CDR1 MGHDK and CDR2 SYGVNS. The CDR3 has 11 amino acids. The CDR3 DNA is TGTGCCAGCAGTGGCCCCTACGAGCAGTACTTC. Translation: CASSGPYEQYF.

The V and J genes are TRBV30 and TRBJ1-1, with D unresolved. This CDR3 spans 13 amino acids. Trimming took off 2 bases at V and 5 bases at J, with 12 bases between the two ends. Germline V gene data show CDR1 as GTSNPN and CDR2 as SVGIG (reference sequence). CDR3 sequence (DNA): TGTGCCTGGAGTCGGGGAGGGAAGACTGAAGCTTTCTTT. Translating gives CAWSRGGKTEAFF.

Note on this clone: Given a much more abundant clone one base away, this may be a read error. This rearrangement joins TRBV28 to TRBJ1-3; 8 positions match TRBD1. This CDR3 is 15 amino acids long. V gave up 2 bases and J gave up 0 bases; unmatched junction bases: 0. Germline CDR1 MDHEN, CDR2 SYDVKM. Here the CDR3 DNA reads TGTGCCAGCAGTTTAGACAGGGGCTCTGGAAACACCATATATTTT. Translated, it gives CASSLDRGSGNTIYF.

This clone was observed once. This chain uses TRBV6-5 with TRBJ2-3, with 8 bases that match TRBD1. Trimming took 7 bases from V and 9 from J; bases not matched to a gene: 6. The V gene's germline CDR1 is MNHEY and CDR2 SVGAGI. The CDR3 is 12 residues long. The CDR3 sequence: CASTPRQGTQYF. In nucleotides, the CDR3 is TGTGCCAGCACTCCCCGACAGGGGACGCAGTATTTT.

The chain has TRBV4-1 and TRBJ1-5; D remains ambiguous. Trimming shortened V by 1 base and J by 7 bases, and 17 bases separated the two germline ends. This CDR3 is 16 amino acids long. The germline V gene encodes CDR1 MGHRA and CDR2 YSYEKL. CDR3: CASSQAAIPVGQPQHF. The CDR3 nucleotides are TGCGCCAGCAGCCAAGCGGCCATACCGGTGGGCCAGCCCCAGCATTTT.

The chain carries TRBV5-1 and TRBJ2-7, with unresolved D. Germline V CDR1 and CDR2: SGHRS, YFSETQ. The ends were cut back, 0 bases at V and 0 bases at J, with 7 bases in the middle. This CDR3 region has 14 residues. This CDR3 is CASSLDPSSYEQYF. The CDR3 DNA is TGCGCCAGCAGCTTGGATCCCAGCTCCTACGAGCAGTACTTC.

The V and J genes are TRBV12-5 and TRBJ1-1, with TRBD1 identical over 7 bases. Germline CDR1 reads LGHNT; CDR2 reads FRNRAP. This CDR3 is built from 14 residues. V lost 7 bases, J lost 5 bases, and 10 bases stayed unmatched. The CDR3 protein is CASASTGSWTEAFF. CDR3 DNA: TGTGCTAGTGCCTCGACAGGGAGTTGGACTGAAGCTTTCTTT.